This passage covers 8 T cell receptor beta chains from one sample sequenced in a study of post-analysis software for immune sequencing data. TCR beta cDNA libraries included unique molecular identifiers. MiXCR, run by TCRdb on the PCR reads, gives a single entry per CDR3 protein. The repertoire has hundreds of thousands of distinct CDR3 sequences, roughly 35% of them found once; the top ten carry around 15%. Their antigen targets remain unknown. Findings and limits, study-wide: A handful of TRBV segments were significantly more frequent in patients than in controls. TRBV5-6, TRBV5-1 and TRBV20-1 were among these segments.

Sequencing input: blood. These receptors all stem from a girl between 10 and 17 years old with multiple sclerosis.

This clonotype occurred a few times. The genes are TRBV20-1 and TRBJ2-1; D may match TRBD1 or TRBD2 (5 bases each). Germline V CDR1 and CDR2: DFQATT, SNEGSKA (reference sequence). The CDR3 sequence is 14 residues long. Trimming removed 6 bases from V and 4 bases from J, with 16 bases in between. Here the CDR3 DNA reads TGCAGTGCGGTCGGACACAGCGGATACAATGAGCAGTTCTTC. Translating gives CSAVGHSGYNEQFF.

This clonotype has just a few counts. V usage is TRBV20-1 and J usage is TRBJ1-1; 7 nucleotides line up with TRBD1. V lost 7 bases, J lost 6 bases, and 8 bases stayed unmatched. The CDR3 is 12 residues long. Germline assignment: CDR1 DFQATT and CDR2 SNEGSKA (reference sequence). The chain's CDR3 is CSVRQGVPEAFF. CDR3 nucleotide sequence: TGCAGTGTCCGACAGGGCGTCCCTGAAGCTTTCTTT.

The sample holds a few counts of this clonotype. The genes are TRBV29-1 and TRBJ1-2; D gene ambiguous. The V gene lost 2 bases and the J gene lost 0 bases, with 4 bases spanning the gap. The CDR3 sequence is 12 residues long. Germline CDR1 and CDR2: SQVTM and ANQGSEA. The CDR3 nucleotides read TGCAGCGTTGAAAAGGCTAACTATGGCTACACCTTC. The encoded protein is CSVEKANYGYTF.

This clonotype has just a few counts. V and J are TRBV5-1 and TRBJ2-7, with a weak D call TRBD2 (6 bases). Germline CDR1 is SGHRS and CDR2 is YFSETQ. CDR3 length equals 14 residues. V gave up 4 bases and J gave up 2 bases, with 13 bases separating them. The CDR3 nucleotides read TGCGCCAGCAGCCCCCCCGGAGGGGCCTACGAGCAGTACTTC. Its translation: CASSPPGGAYEQYF.

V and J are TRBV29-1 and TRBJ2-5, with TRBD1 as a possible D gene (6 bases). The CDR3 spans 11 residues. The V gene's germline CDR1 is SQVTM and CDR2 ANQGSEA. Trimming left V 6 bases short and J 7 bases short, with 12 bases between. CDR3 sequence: CSVNREGTQYF. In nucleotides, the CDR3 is TGCAGCGTAAACAGGGAAGGGACCCAGTACTTC.

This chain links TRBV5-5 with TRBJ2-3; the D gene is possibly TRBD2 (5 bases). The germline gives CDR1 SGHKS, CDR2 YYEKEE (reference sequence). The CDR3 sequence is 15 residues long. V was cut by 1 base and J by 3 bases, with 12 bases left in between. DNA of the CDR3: TGTGCCAGCAGCTTGCCTTCCCCGGGGACAGATACGCAGTATTTT. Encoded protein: CASSLPSPGTDTQYF.

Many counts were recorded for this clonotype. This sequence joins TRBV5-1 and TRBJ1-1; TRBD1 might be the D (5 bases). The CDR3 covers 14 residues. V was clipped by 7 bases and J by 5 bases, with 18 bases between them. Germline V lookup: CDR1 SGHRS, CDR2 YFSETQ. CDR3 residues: CASSMGVRGTEAFF. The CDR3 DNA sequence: TGCGCCAGCTCAATGGGGGTGAGAGGAACTGAAGCTTTCTTT.

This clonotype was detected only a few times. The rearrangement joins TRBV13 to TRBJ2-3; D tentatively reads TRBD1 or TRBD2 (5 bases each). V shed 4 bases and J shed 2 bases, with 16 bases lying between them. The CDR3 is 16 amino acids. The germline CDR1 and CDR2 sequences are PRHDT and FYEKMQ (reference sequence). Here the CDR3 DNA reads TGTGCCAGCAGCTCACCCGAGGGACCATACACAGATACGCAGTATTTT. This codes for CASSSPEGPYTDTQYF.